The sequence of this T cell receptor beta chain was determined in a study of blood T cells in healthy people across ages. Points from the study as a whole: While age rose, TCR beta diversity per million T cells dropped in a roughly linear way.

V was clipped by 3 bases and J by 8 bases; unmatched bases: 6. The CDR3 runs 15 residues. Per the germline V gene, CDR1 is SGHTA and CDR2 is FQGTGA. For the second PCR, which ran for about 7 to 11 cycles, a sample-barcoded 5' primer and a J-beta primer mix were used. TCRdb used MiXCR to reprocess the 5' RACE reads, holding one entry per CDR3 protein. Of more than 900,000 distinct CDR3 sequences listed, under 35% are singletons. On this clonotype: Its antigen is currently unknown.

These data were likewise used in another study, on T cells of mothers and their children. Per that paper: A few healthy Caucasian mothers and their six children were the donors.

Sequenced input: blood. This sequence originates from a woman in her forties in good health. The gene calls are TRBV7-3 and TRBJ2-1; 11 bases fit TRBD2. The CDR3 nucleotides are TGTGCCAGCAGCTTGACTAGCGGGACTGTCTATGAGCAGTTCTTC. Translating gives CASSLTSGTVYEQFF.